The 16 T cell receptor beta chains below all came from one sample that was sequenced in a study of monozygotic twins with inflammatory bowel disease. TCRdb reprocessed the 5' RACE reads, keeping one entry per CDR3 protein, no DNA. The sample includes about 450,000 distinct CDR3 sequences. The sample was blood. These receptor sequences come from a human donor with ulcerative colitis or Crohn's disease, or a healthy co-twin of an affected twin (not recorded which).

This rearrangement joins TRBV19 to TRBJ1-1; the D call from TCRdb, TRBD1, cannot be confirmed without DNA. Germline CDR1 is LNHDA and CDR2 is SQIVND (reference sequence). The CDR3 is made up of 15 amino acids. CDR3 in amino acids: CATQDRGRSVTEAFF.

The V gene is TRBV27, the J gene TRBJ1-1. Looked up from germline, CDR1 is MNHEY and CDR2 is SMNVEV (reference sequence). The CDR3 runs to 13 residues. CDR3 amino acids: CASSETHQSEAFF.

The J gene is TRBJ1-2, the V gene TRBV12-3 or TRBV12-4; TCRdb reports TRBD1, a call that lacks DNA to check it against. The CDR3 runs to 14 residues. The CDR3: CASRWTGANYGYTF.

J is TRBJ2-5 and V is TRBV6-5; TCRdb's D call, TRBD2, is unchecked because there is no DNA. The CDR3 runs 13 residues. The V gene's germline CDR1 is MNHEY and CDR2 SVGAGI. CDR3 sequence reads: CASSASGAETQYF.

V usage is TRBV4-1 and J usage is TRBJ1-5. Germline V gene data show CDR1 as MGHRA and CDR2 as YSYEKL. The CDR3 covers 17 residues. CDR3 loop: CASSQDFRGGFNQPQHF.

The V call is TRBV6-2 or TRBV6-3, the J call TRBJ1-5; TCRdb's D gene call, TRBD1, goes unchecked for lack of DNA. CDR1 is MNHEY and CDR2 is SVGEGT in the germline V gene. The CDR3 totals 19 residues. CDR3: CASSYPLRGNQASNQPQHF.

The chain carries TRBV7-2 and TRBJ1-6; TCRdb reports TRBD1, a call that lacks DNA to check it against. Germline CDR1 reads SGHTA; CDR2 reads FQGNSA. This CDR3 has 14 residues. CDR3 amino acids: CASSSQGYNSPLHF.

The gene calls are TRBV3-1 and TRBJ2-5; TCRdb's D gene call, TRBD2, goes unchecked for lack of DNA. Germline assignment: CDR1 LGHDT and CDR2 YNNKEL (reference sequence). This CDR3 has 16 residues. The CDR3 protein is CASSPPRRGSLETQYF.

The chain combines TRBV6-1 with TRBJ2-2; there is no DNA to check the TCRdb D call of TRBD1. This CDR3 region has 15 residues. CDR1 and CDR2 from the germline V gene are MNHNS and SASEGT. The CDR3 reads CASTNSPGTGEELFF.

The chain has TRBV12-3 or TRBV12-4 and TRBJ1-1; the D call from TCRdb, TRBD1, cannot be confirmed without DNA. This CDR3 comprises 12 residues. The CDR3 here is CASRGALPEAFF.

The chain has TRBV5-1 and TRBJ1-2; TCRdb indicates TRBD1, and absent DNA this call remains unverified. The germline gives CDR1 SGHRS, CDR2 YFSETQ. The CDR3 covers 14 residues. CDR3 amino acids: CASSLDPGAHGYTF.

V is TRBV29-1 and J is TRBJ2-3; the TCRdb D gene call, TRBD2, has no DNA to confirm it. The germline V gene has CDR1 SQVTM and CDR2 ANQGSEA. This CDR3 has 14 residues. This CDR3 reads CSGGLAGSTDTQYF.

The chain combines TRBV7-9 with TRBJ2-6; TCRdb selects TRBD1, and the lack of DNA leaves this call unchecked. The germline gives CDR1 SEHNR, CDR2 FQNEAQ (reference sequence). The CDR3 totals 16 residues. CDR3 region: CASTLDRGRLFNVLTF.

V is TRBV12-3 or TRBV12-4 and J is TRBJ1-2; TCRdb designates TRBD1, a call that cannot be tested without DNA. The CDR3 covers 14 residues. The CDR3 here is CASSLNPGWNGYTF.

CDR3 sequence reads: CSARADQTTEAFF. The rearrangement joins TRBV20-1 to TRBJ1-1. Per the germline V gene, CDR1 is DFQATT and CDR2 is SNEGSKA (reference sequence). This CDR3 is 13 amino acids long.

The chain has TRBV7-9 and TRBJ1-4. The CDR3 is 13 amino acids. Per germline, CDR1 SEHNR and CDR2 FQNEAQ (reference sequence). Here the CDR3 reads CASSLQTNEKLFF.